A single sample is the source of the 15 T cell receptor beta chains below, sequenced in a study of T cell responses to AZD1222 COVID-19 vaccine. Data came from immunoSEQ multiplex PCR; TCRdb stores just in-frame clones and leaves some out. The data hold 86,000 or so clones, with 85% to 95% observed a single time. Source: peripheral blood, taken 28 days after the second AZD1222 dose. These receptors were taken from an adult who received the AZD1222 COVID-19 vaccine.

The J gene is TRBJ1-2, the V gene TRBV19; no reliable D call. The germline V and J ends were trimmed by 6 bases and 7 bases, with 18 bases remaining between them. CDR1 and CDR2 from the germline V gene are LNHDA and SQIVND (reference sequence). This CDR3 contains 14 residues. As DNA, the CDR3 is TGTGCCAGTAGGACGGCCTTGGTGATGGGTGGCTACACCTTC. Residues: CASRTALVMGGYTF.

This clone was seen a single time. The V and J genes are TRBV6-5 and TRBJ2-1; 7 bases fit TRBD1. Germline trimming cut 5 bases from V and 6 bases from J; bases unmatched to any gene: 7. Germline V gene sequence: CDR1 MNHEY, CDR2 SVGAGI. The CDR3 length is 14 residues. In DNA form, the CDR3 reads TGTGCCAGCAGTCCCTACAGGGGCGGCAATGAGCAGTTCTTC. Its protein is CASSPYRGGNEQFF.

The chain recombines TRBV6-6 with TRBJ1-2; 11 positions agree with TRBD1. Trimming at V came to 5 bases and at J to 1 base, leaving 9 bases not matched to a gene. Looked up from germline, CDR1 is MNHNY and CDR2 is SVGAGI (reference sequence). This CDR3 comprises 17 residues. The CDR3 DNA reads TGTGCCAGCAGTCCCCGGGACAGGGGGGAAATTAACTATGGCTACACCTTC. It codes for CASSPRDRGEINYGYTF.

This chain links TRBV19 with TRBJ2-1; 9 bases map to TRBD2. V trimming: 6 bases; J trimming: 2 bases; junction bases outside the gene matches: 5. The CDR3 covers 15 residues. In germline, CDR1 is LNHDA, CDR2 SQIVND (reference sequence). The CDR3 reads CASRMGLAPYNEQFF. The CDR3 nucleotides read TGTGCCAGTAGAATGGGACTAGCCCCCTACAATGAGCAGTTCTTC.

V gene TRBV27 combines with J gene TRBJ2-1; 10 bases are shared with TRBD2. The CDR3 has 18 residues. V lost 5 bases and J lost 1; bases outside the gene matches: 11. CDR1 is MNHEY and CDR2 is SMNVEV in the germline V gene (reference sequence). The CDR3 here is CASSRPPSGGASYNEQFF. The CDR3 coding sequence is TGTGCCAGCAGTCGCCCCCCCAGCGGGGGGGCTTCCTACAATGAGCAGTTCTTC.

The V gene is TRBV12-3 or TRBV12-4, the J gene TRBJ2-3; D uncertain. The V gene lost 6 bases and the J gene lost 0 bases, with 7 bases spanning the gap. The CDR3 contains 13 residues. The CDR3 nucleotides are TGTGCCAGCAGAGTGCCGAGCACAGATACGCAGTATTTT. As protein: CASRVPSTDTQYF.

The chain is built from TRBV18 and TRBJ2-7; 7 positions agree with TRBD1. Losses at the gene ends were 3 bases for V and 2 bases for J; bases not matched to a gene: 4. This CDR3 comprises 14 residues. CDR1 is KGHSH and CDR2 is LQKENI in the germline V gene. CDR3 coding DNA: TGTGCCAGCTCACCGGACAGGTTAACCTACGAGCAGTACTTC. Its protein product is CASSPDRLTYEQYF.

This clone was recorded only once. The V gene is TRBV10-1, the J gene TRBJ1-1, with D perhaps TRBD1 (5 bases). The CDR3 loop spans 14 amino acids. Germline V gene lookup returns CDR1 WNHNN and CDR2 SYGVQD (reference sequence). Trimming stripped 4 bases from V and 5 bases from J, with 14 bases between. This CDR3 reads CASSVGQATTEAFF. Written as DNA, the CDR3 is TGCGCCAGCAGTGTGGGGCAGGCGACTACTGAAGCTTTCTTT.

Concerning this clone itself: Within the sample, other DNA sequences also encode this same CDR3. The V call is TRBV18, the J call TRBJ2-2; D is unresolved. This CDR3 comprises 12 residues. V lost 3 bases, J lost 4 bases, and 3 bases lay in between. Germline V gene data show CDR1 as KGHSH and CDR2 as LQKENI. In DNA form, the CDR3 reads TGTGCCAGCTCACCTCCCACCGGGGAGCTGTTTTTT. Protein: CASSPPTGELFF.

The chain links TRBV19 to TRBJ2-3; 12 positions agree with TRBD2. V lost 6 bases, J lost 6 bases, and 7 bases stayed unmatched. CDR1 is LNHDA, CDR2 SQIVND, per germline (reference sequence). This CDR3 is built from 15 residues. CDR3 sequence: CASSRLAGVGDTQYF. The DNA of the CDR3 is TGTGCCAGTAGCCGACTAGCGGGAGTGGGGGATACGCAGTATTTT.

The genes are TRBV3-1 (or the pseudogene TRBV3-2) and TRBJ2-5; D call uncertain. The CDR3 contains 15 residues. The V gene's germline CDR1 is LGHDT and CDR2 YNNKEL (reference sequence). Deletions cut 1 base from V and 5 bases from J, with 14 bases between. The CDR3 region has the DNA TGTGCCAGCAGCCAAGGGCAAGGGAAAGGGGAGACCCAGTACTTC. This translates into CASSQGQGKGETQYF.

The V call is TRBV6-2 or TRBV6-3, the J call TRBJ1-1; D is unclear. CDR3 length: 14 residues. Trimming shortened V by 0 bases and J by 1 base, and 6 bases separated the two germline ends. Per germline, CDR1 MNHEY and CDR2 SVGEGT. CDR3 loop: CASSYSSPNTEAFF. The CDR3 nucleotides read TGTGCCAGCAGTTACTCGAGTCCGAACACTGAAGCTTTCTTT.

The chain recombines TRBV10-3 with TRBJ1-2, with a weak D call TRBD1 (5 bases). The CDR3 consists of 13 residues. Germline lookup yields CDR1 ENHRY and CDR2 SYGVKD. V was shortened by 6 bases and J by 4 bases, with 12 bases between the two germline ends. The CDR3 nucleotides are TGTGCCATCAGAGCGGACACCCGCTATGGCTACACCTTC. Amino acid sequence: CAIRADTRYGYTF.

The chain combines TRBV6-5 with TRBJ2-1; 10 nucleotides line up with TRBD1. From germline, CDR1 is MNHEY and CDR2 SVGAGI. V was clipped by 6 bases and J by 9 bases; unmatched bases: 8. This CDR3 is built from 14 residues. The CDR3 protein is CASRTETGGGEQFF. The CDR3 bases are TGTGCCAGCAGAACTGAGACAGGGGGCGGTGAGCAGTTCTTC.

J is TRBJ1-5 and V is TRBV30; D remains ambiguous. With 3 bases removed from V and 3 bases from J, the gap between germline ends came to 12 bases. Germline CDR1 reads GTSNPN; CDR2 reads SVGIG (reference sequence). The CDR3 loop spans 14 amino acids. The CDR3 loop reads CAWSVDMLNQPQHF. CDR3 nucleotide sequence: TGTGCCTGGAGCGTTGACATGCTCAATCAGCCCCAGCATTTT.